This T cell receptor beta chain was sequenced during a study of blood T cell repertoires in COVID-19. Overall study: PBMCs, B-cell-depleted T cells, or T cells provided the cDNA or gDNA that made up the material.

Patients at the Seattle site were enrolled during active infection and followed longitudinally. Study processing details: Amplification from reference gene primers served as the basis for estimated nucleated cell counts. Some clones are missing from TCRdb's copy, which holds only in-frame ones; the method was immunoSEQ multiplex PCR. That table supplies the V and J calls and clone size; D and trimming were determined from the DNA. The table shows tens of thousands of clones, with 80% to 90% occurring only once. Trimming took 6 bases from V and 8 from J; bases not matched to a gene: 6. Germline V CDR1 and CDR2: SNHLY, FYNNEI. This CDR3 is built from 13 residues. This clone was counted a single time.

The specimen sequenced was peripheral blood. The J gene is TRBJ1-2, the V gene TRBV2, with TRBD1 matching over 10 bases. The sequence came from an elderly man with COVID-19, enrolled during active disease. The CDR3: CASRMDRGGGYTF. The CDR3 region has the DNA TGTGCCAGCAGAATGGACAGGGGGGGCGGCTACACCTTC.